This TCR beta chain was identified in a study of post-analysis software for immune sequencing data. Study-wide results and caveats: Patients showed TRBV5-6, TRBV5-1 and TRBV20-1 among 4 or 5 TRBV segments more frequent than in controls. Among multiple sclerosis patients, normalized Chao1 diversity was significantly below that of controls.

CDR1 and CDR2 from the germline V gene are MGHRA and YSYEKL. V was clipped by 3 bases and J by 5 bases; unmatched bases: 12. The CDR3 totals 16 residues. The TCR beta cDNA libraries contained unique molecular identifiers. MiXCR, applied by TCRdb to the PCR reads, yields one record per CDR3 protein. This table holds around 700,000 distinct CDR3 sequences, approximately 60% found once. About this clonotype itself: Its antigen is not identified.

This TCR was sampled from a girl aged 2 to 9 with multiple sclerosis. The sample was blood. The rearrangement joins TRBV4-1 to TRBJ2-5; 7 bases match TRBD2. The CDR3 DNA reads as TGCGCCAGCAGCCATGTATGGAGGGAGGGGTCGGAGACCCAGTACTTC. This gives the protein CASSHVWREGSETQYF.